Presented here are 13 T cell receptor beta chains from one specimen sequenced in a study of T cells after yellow fever vaccination. MiXCR, applied by TCRdb to the 5' RACE reads, yields one record per CDR3 protein. Of some 240,000 distinct CDR3 sequences in the sample, roughly 5% were seen once. This specimen was CD4+ T cells sorted from PBMCs, taken on the day of the yellow fever booster vaccination. The receptors here all came from a man aged 18 to 35 who received the YFV17D yellow fever vaccine.

In its sample, this clonotype was seen many times. V and J are TRBV7-2 and TRBJ1-1; 7 bases match TRBD1. Germline V gives CDR1 SGHTA, CDR2 FQGNSA. V shed 4 bases and J 1 base; nucleotides not matched to a gene: 3. The CDR3 is 14 residues long. CDR3 residues: CASSYRDRNTEAFF. DNA of the CDR3: TGTGCCAGCAGCTACCGGGACAGGAACACTGAAGCTTTCTTT.

This clonotype was detected a few times. The chain couples TRBV12-3 or TRBV12-4 to TRBJ2-2; 15 bases fit TRBD2. V dropped 6 bases and J dropped 7; count of bases not matched to a gene: 9. The CDR3 length is 17 residues. The CDR3 DNA sequence: TGTGCCAGCAGCAGGACTAGCGGGGGGGCCCGGGTCGGGGAGCTGTTTTTT. Protein sequence: CASSRTSGGARVGELFF.

This clonotype was observed a few times. The chain carries TRBV5-6 and TRBJ1-4, with 9 bases identical to TRBD1. The J segment lost 0 bases and the V segment lost 3 bases, leaving 6 bases of the junction unmatched. CDR3 length equals 17 residues. CDR1 SGHDT and CDR2 YYEEEE come from the germline V gene. In DNA, the CDR3 is TGTGCCAGCAGCTCTGGACAGGGGACTGCAACTAATGAAAAACTGTTTTTT. Amino acid sequence: CASSSGQGTATNEKLFF.

The chain recombines TRBV18 with TRBJ1-1, with a possible D match to TRBD1 (5 bases). Germline assignment: CDR1 KGHSH and CDR2 LQKENI. This CDR3 contains 14 residues. V was cut by 3 bases and J by 4 bases, with 12 bases left in between. The CDR3 loop is CASSPQGVSTEAFF. CDR3 DNA: TGTGCCAGCTCACCGCAGGGAGTGAGCACTGAAGCTTTCTTT.

Points on this clonotype: A much larger clone sits a single nucleotide away, making a read error possible. The rearrangement uses TRBV12-3 or TRBV12-4 and TRBJ2-5, with D unresolved. The CDR3 is made up of 13 amino acids. V gave up 4 bases and J gave up 2 bases, with 8 bases separating them. CDR3 sequence reads: CASSSNSQETQYF. CDR3 sequence (DNA): TGTGCCAGCAGTTCTAACAGTCAAGAGACCCAGTACTTC.

The J gene is TRBJ1-1, the V gene TRBV6-6; D is perhaps TRBD1 (5 bases). This CDR3 is built from 14 residues. CDR1 MNHNY and CDR2 SVGAGI come from the germline V gene (reference sequence). V was pared by 6 bases and J by 0 bases, with 11 bases between. CDR3: CASRPTGVNTEAFF. The CDR3 coding sequence is TGTGCCAGCAGACCAACGGGGGTGAACACTGAAGCTTTCTTT.

The V and J genes are TRBV5-1 and TRBJ1-6; D possibly corresponds to TRBD1 (5 bases). The V end lost 2 bases, the J end lost 5 bases, and 8 bases lay between the germline ends. This CDR3 region has 14 residues. CDR1 is SGHRS and CDR2 is YFSETQ in the germline V gene. CDR3 bases: TGCGCCAGCAGCTTCGGGGCGAATAATTCACCCCTCCACTTT. This codes for CASSFGANNSPLHF.

The chain combines TRBV7-2 with TRBJ1-1; 7 bases are a match to TRBD1. The V gene's germline CDR1 is SGHTA and CDR2 FQGNSA. The CDR3 sequence is 12 residues long. V shed 3 bases, J shed 10 bases, and the junction held 5 bases outside the gene matches. The CDR3 DNA follows: TGTGCCAGCAGCTTGGCAGGGGGGGGAGCTTTCTTT. As protein: CASSLAGGGAFF. Based on the CDR3 plus reference TRBV7-2 and TRBJ1-1, the full variable domain is GAGVSQSPSNKVTEKGKDVELRCDPISGHTALYWYRQSLGQGLEFLIYFQGNSAPDKSGLPSDRFSAERTGGSVSTLTIQRTQQEDSAVYLCASSLAGGGAFFGQGTRLTVV.

The sample holds a few counts of this clonotype. The chain couples TRBV5-1 to TRBJ2-2, with D hard to call. The CDR3 runs to 15 residues. V lost 0 bases to trimming and J lost 5 bases, with 11 bases between them. Germline V gene lookup returns CDR1 SGHRS and CDR2 YFSETQ. The CDR3 reads CASSLVSLKTGELFF. The DNA for the CDR3 is TGCGCCAGCAGCTTGGTTAGCTTAAAAACCGGGGAGCTGTTTTTT.

This clonotype was recorded at least ten times. V gene TRBV12-3 or TRBV12-4 combines with J gene TRBJ2-7; D is uncertain. The length of the CDR3 is 12 residues. V gave up 3 bases and J gave up 6 bases, with 9 bases separating them. CDR3: CASSFARAEQYF. The CDR3 DNA reads as TGTGCCAGCAGTTTCGCGCGAGCCGAGCAGTACTTC.

This clonotype has just a few counts. The V gene is TRBV28, the J gene TRBJ1-5, with D unresolved. Germline assignment: CDR1 MDHEN and CDR2 SYDVKM. V gave up 8 bases and J gave up 4 bases, with 9 bases separating them. This CDR3 comprises 12 residues. The CDR3 region has the DNA TGTGCCAGCGGGGTAACGAATCAGCCCCAGCATTTT. Translating gives CASGVTNQPQHF. The full variable domain, in which reference TRBV28 and TRBJ1-5 provide the parts outside the CDR3, is DVKVTQSSRYLVKRTGEKVFLECVQDMDHENMFWYRQDPGLGLRLIYFSYDVKMKEKGDIPEGYSVSREKKERFSLILESASTNQTSMYLCASGVTNQPQHFGDGTRLSIL.

This chain joins TRBV7-2 and TRBJ2-7; possibly TRBD1 for D (6 bases). Germline V gene lookup returns CDR1 SGHTA and CDR2 FQGNSA. This CDR3 has 13 residues. V was trimmed by 1 base and J by 2 bases, leaving 6 bases between them. CDR3 region: CASSLEGAYEQYV. DNA for the CDR3: TGTGCCAGCAGCTTAGAGGGGGCCTACGAGCAGTACGTC.

This clonotype was seen many times. The genes are TRBV11-2 and TRBJ2-1; 9 nucleotides match TRBD2. CDR1 and CDR2 (germline): SGHAT, FQNNGV. V lost 6 bases to trimming and J lost 4 bases; unmatched junction nucleotides: 16. The CDR3 spans 18 residues. DNA of the CDR3: TGTGCCAGCAGAGAATTTTCTTTCGGGCGGGGGGGATACAATGAGCAGTTCTTC. It encodes CASREFSFGRGGYNEQFF.